This entry lists 26 T cell receptor beta chains sequenced from one sample in a study of post-analysis software for immune sequencing data. cDNA libraries for TCR beta contained unique molecular identifiers. TCRdb fed the PCR reads into MiXCR, producing one record per CDR3 protein. The sample shows approximately 630,000 distinct CDR3 sequences, 55% to 60% of them seen only once. General study results and limits: Comparison of patients with controls showed five or six TRBV segments more frequent in patients, TRBV5-6, TRBV5-1 and TRBV20-1 among them.

Which antigens these TCRs recognize remains unknown. Material for sequencing was blood. These receptors were taken from a girl aged 2 to 10 with multiple sclerosis.

The chain is built from TRBV29-1 and TRBJ2-1; TRBD2 matches 8 bases. V trimming: 0 bases; J trimming: 9 bases; junction bases outside the gene matches: 10. In germline, CDR1 is SQVTM, CDR2 ANQGSEA. The CDR3 has 15 residues. The CDR3 reads CSVEDELAVDGEQFF. CDR3 coding DNA: TGCAGCGTTGAAGACGAACTAGCGGTAGACGGTGAGCAGTTCTTC.

V usage is TRBV29-1 and J usage is TRBJ1-1, with D perhaps TRBD1 (6 bases). From germline, CDR1 is SQVTM and CDR2 ANQGSEA. With 2 bases removed from V and 1 base from J, the gap between germline ends came to 8 bases. This CDR3 has 13 residues. DNA for the CDR3: TGCAGCGTTGAAAGGGGACAGAACACTGAAGCTTTCTTT. Translation: CSVERGQNTEAFF.

This clonotype has a single count. This sequence joins TRBV5-1 and TRBJ1-2; 9 bases are shared with TRBD1. With 4 bases clipped from V and 5 bases from J, the junction kept 9 bases outside the gene matches. The germline V gene encodes CDR1 SGHRS and CDR2 YFSETQ. The CDR3 is 15 residues long. The CDR3, as DNA: TGCGCCAGCAGCACTCGGACAGGGGAGGCGTATGGCTACACCTTC. This sequence encodes CASSTRTGEAYGYTF.

The V call is TRBV20-1, the J call TRBJ2-3, with D unresolved. CDR3 size: 16 residues. CDR1 is DFQATT and CDR2 is SNEGSKA in the germline V gene (reference sequence). Trimming left V 0 bases short and J 0 bases short, with 13 bases between. CDR3 coding DNA: TGCAGTGCTAGAGATAGGCTGAGAGTGAGCACAGATACGCAGTATTTT. Amino acid sequence: CSARDRLRVSTDTQYF.

There are many counts of this clonotype. The gene calls are TRBV5-1 and TRBJ1-2; TRBD1 might be the D (5 bases). This CDR3 region has 13 residues. From germline, CDR1 is SGHRS and CDR2 YFSETQ. Between the trimmed V and J ends, which lost 1 base and 3 bases, there was a span of 7 bases. In DNA, the CDR3 is TGCGCCAGCAGCTTGCAGGGCGACTATGGCTACACCTTC. Translated: CASSLQGDYGYTF.

In the case of this clonotype: Compared with germline, one end of the junction differs, possibly owing to a read error. J is TRBJ2-5 and V is TRBV5-1, with 9 bases that match TRBD2. This CDR3 is 16 amino acids long. From germline, CDR1 is SGHRS and CDR2 YFSETQ. The CDR3 DNA reads TGCACCAGCAGCGAGGCCGGGACTAGCTTTGGGGAGACCCAGTACTTC. Translation gives CTSSEAGTSFGETQYF.

This clonotype was seen a few times. CDR3 DNA: TGTGCCAGCAGCTTCGAGTACAATGAGCAGTTCTTC. Translated: CASSFEYNEQFF. The chain joins TRBV7-2 to TRBJ2-1; D remains unclear. CDR3 length: 12 residues. Trimming stripped 3 bases from V and 4 bases from J, with 4 bases between. Germline CDR1 reads SGHTA; CDR2 reads FQGNSA. The full variable domain, with the rest looked up from reference TRBV7-2 and TRBJ2-1, is GAGVSQSPSNKVTEKGKDVELRCDPISGHTALYWYRQSLGQGLEFLIYFQGNSAPDKSGLPSDRFSAERTGGSVSTLTIQRTQQEDSAVYLCASSFEYNEQFFGPGTRLTVL.

This clonotype appeared a few times. The chain employs TRBV29-1 and TRBJ2-1; no clear D gene. Germline-derived CDR1 and CDR2 are SQVTM and ANQGSEA. Trimming removed 2 bases at V and 4 bases at J, with 9 bases between. The CDR3 extends over 13 amino acids. For the CDR3, the DNA is TGCAGCGTTGAAAGGCAGAAATACAATGAGCAGTTCTTC. Translating it yields CSVERQKYNEQFF.

The CDR3 DNA sequence: TGCGCCAGCAGCTTGGCTCTCCGCGGGAGGGCCTACAATGAGCAGTTCTTC. Translation gives CASSLALRGRAYNEQFF. The chain carries TRBV5-1 and TRBJ2-1; 9 bases map to TRBD2. Germline-derived CDR1 and CDR2 are SGHRS and YFSETQ. CDR3 length: 17 amino acids. V dropped 0 bases and J dropped 2; count of bases not matched to a gene: 6.

The rearrangement joins TRBV29-1 to TRBJ1-1; D possibly corresponds to TRBD1 (5 bases). The CDR3 extends over 14 amino acids. Trimming took 7 bases from V and 0 from J, leaving 15 bases between them. Looked up from germline, CDR1 is SQVTM and CDR2 is ANQGSEA. The CDR3 sequence is CSAGAPGMNTEAFF. The CDR3, as DNA: TGCAGCGCCGGGGCTCCAGGCATGAACACTGAAGCTTTCTTT.

Written as DNA, the CDR3 is TGCGCCAGCAGCCCACGACTAGCGGGGGGGAAGGCCGGGGAGCTGTTTTTT. As protein: CASSPRLAGGKAGELFF. The chain employs TRBV5-1 and TRBJ2-2; 14 nucleotides match TRBD2. Germline values: CDR1 SGHRS, CDR2 YFSETQ. The CDR3 totals 17 residues. V shed 4 bases and J 6 bases; nucleotides not matched to a gene: 8.

The chain has TRBV6-5 and TRBJ2-7; TRBD1 or TRBD2 may be the D gene (5 bases each). Trimming took 2 bases from V and 2 from J, leaving 10 bases between them. CDR3 size: 14 residues. Per germline, CDR1 MNHEY and CDR2 SVGAGI. CDR3 loop: CASSYGRGPYEQYF. CDR3 sequence (DNA): TGTGCCAGCAGTTACGGTCGGGGACCCTACGAGCAGTACTTC.

V and J are TRBV20-1 and TRBJ2-6; TRBD1 aligns across 9 bases. From germline, CDR1 is DFQATT and CDR2 SNEGSKA (reference sequence). The J segment lost 4 bases and the V segment lost 3 bases, leaving 7 bases of the junction unmatched. This CDR3 contains 16 residues. The CDR3 sequence is CSASGTGSSGANVLTF. CDR3 DNA: TGCAGTGCTAGTGGGACAGGGTCGTCCGGGGCCAACGTCCTGACTTTC.

V and J are TRBV29-1 and TRBJ1-1; weak D call: TRBD1 (5 bases). The CDR3 totals 13 residues. V was pared by 4 bases and J by 0 bases, with 9 bases between. Per the germline V gene, CDR1 is SQVTM and CDR2 is ANQGSEA. CDR3 region: CSVVKGMNTEAFF. CDR3 DNA sequence: TGCAGCGTTGTAAAGGGGATGAACACTGAAGCTTTCTTT.

This chain links TRBV27 with TRBJ2-3, with D perhaps TRBD2 (5 bases). In germline, CDR1 is MNHEY, CDR2 SMNVEV (reference sequence). The CDR3 runs to 16 residues. The V end lost 2 bases, the J end lost 0 bases, and 12 bases lay between the germline ends. The CDR3 is CASSLGPGFSTDTQYF. CDR3 coding DNA: TGTGCCAGCAGTTTAGGACCGGGATTCAGCACAGATACGCAGTATTTT.

The chain has TRBV5-1 and TRBJ2-2; D remains unclear. The length of the CDR3 is 17 residues. Per the germline V gene, CDR1 is SGHRS and CDR2 is YFSETQ. V was clipped by 3 bases and J by 0 bases, with 15 bases between them. Written as DNA, the CDR3 is TGCGCCAGCAGCTCCCGTCTGCAGCGCGCGAACACCGGGGAGCTGTTTTTT. Its protein product is CASSSRLQRANTGELFF. The full variable domain, rest sourced from reference TRBV5-1 and TRBJ2-2, is KAGVTQTPRYLIKTRGQQVTLSCSPISGHRSVSWYQQTPGQGLQFLFEYFSETQRNKGNFPGRFSGRQFSNSRSEMNVSTLELGDSALYLCASSSRLQRANTGELFFGEGSRLTVL.

In its sample, this clonotype was seen a few times. The rearrangement links TRBV20-1 to TRBJ2-2; 11 bases fit TRBD2. This CDR3 has 18 residues. Trimming took 1 base from V and 0 from J; bases not matched to a gene: 7. The germline V gene has CDR1 DFQATT and CDR2 SNEGSKA (reference sequence). CDR3 sequence: CSARGETSGVSNTGELFF. The CDR3 bases are TGCAGTGCTAGAGGAGAGACTAGCGGGGTATCGAACACCGGGGAGCTGTTTTTT.

The rearrangement uses TRBV20-1 and TRBJ1-5, with 9 bases lining up with TRBD1. Unmatched junction bases numbered 8, after V lost 4 bases and J lost 4 bases. Looked up from germline, CDR1 is DFQATT and CDR2 is SNEGSKA (reference sequence). The CDR3 covers 15 residues. CDR3 residues: CSATLGQGRNQPQHF. The CDR3, as DNA: TGCAGTGCTACATTGGGACAGGGTAGGAATCAGCCCCAGCATTTT.

The rearrangement joins TRBV5-6 to TRBJ2-7; 8 bases are shared with TRBD1. Gene TRBJ2-5 matches the end of the DNA better, so the J call may be wrong. The CDR3 spans 14 residues. Germline CDR1 is SGHDT and CDR2 is YYEEEE. The CDR3 spells CASGYGQGGETQYF. For the CDR3, the DNA is TGTGCCAGCGGGTACGGACAGGGCGGAGAGACCCAGTACTTC.

The genes are TRBV20-1 and TRBJ2-1; the D is unclear. Germline V gene data show CDR1 as DFQATT and CDR2 as SNEGSKA (reference sequence). Trimming took 1 base from V and 4 from J, leaving 8 bases between them. The CDR3 covers 13 residues. Written as DNA, the CDR3 is TGCAGTGCTAGAGGCCCTAGTTACAATGAGCAGTTCTTC. This sequence encodes CSARGPSYNEQFF.

V and J are TRBV5-1 and TRBJ2-5; D is possibly TRBD2 (5 bases). The length of the CDR3 is 16 residues. The germline V and J ends were trimmed by 1 base and 1 base, with 14 bases remaining between them. Germline loops: CDR1 SGHRS, CDR2 YFSETQ. The CDR3 loop is CASSLKPGKVQETQYF. CDR3 sequence (DNA): TGCGCCAGCAGCTTGAAGCCGGGGAAGGTCCAAGAGACCCAGTACTTC.

The chain recombines TRBV6-6 with TRBJ2-7; 7 bases are shared with TRBD1. The DNA end lines up better with TRBJ2-5; the J call may be wrong. CDR1 and CDR2 (germline): MNHNY, SVGAGI (reference sequence). This CDR3 is 15 amino acids long. CDR3 sequence reads: CASSYSGGRGETQYF. The CDR3 nucleotides are TGTGCCAGCAGTTACTCAGGGGGCAGGGGAGAGACCCAGTACTTC.

The chain combines TRBV10-3 with TRBJ1-2, with unresolved D. Germline CDR1 reads ENHRY; CDR2 reads SYGVKD. Trimming removed 0 bases at V and 4 bases at J, with 12 bases between. The CDR3 has 15 residues. Here the CDR3 reads CAISESSGQSYGYTF. CDR3 nucleotide sequence: TGTGCCATCAGTGAGTCGAGTGGCCAGTCCTATGGCTACACCTTC.

This clonotype was counted only a few times. The chain uses TRBV4-1 and TRBJ1-5, with 7 nucleotides matching TRBD1. The junction had 10 bases not matched to a gene; V was cut back by 8 bases and J by 6 bases. The CDR3 consists of 14 residues. Germline V CDR1 and CDR2: MGHRA, YSYEKL. The DNA of the CDR3 is TGCGCCAGCTCCCGACAGGGTTCAGGTCAGCCCCAGCATTTT. This codes for CASSRQGSGQPQHF.

The V gene is TRBV4-3, the J gene TRBJ2-1; no clear D gene. V lost 6 bases and J 0 bases, leaving 12 bases between the germline ends. Germline CDR1 reads LGHNA; CDR2 reads YSLEER. The CDR3 is 15 amino acids. CDR3 residues: CASRQSLISYNEQFF. The DNA of the CDR3 is TGCGCCAGCAGGCAGTCTCTAATCTCCTACAATGAGCAGTTCTTC.

V gene TRBV29-1 combines with J gene TRBJ2-5; the D gene is possibly TRBD1 (5 bases). Germline-derived CDR1 and CDR2 are SQVTM and ANQGSEA. Deletions cut 0 bases from V and 1 base from J, with 9 bases between. The CDR3 is 14 residues long. The CDR3 loop is CSVEDLDTQETQYF. DNA for the CDR3: TGCAGCGTTGAAGATTTGGACACCCAAGAGACCCAGTACTTC.